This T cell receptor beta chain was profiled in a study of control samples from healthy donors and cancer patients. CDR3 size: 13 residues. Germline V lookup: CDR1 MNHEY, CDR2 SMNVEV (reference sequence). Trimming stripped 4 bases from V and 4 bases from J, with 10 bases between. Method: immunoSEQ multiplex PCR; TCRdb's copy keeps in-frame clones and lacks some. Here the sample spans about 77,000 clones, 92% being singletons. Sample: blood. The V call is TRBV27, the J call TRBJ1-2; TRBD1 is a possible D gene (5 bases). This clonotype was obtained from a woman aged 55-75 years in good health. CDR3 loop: CASSSRVGYGYTF. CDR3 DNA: TGTGCCAGCAGTTCCAGGGTCGGCTATGGCTACACCTTC.